These 12 T cell receptor beta chains originate from one sample sequenced in a study of PD-1 blockade in classical Hodgkin lymphoma. The repertoire was sequenced with immunoSEQ multiplex PCR; TCRdb's copy has only in-frame clones and lacks some. Of more than 15,000 clones in the sample, approximately 83% were seen once. Sample time point: cycle 4 day 1 (C4D1), after about 6 weeks of nivolumab. All the patients suffered relapse after autologous stem cell transplantation, and brentuximab vedotin exposure differed. The starting material was peripheral blood mononuclear cells (PBMCs), obtained before the fourth cycle of nivolumab. Receptor source: a human donor with classical Hodgkin lymphoma.

This rearrangement joins TRBV5-1 to TRBJ1-6; D is possibly TRBD1 (5 bases). This CDR3 has 16 amino acids. Trimming removed 1 base at V and 8 bases at J, with 16 bases between. The germline V gene encodes CDR1 SGHRS and CDR2 YFSETQ. As DNA, the CDR3 is TGCGCCAGCAGCTTGACTGGGGCCCCGGGCGATTCACCCCTCCACTTT. Its protein product is CASSLTGAPGDSPLHF. Full variable domain (remainder filled in from reference TRBV5-1 and TRBJ1-6): KAGVTQTPRYLIKTRGQQVTLSCSPISGHRSVSWYQQTPGQGLQFLFEYFSETQRNKGNFPGRFSGRQFSNSRSEMNVSTLELGDSALYLCASSLTGAPGDSPLHFGNGTRLTVT.

J is TRBJ2-6 and V is TRBV6-6; D possibly matches TRBD1 or TRBD2 (5 bases each). CDR1 and CDR2 from the germline V gene are MNHNY and SVGAGI (reference sequence). Trimming took 0 bases from V and 2 from J, leaving 8 bases between them. The length of the CDR3 is 16 residues. CDR3 DNA sequence: TGTGCCAGCAGTTACTCTTGGGGGACTGGGGCCAACGTCCTGACTTTC. Its translation is CASSYSWGTGANVLTF.

This chain uses TRBV7-8 with TRBJ1-1, with D perhaps TRBD1 (5 bases). Per germline, CDR1 SGHVS and CDR2 FQNEAQ. Trimming shortened V by 2 bases and J by 1 base, and 11 bases separated the two germline ends. CDR3 size: 15 residues. This CDR3 reads CASSLQGITNTEAFF. The CDR3 DNA is TGTGCCAGCAGCTTACAGGGTATAACGAACACTGAAGCTTTCTTT.

This clone was counted once. J is TRBJ2-3 and V is TRBV19; D not certain. Germline CDR1 is LNHDA and CDR2 is SQIVND (reference sequence). V lost 4 bases, J lost 5 bases, and 10 bases lay in between. The length of the CDR3 is 13 residues. The CDR3 DNA sequence: TGTGCCAGTAGTACACCCAATGGAGATACGCAGTATTTT. The encoded protein is CASSTPNGDTQYF. Looking up the rest from reference TRBV19 and TRBJ2-3 gives the full variable domain: DGGITQSPKYLFRKEGQNVTLSCEQNLNHDAMYWYRQDPGQGLRLIYYSQIVNDFQKGDIAEGYSVSREKKESFPLTVTSAQKNPTAFYLCASSTPNGDTQYFGPGTRLTVL.

The V call is TRBV2, the J call TRBJ2-1; possibly TRBD1 for D (6 bases). Per germline, CDR1 SNHLY and CDR2 FYNNEI. The CDR3 is made up of 13 amino acids. V was shortened by 3 bases and J by 6 bases, with 9 bases between the two germline ends. The chain's CDR3 is CASSETGFNEQFF. CDR3 nucleotides: TGTGCCAGCAGTGAGACAGGTTTCAATGAGCAGTTCTTC.

The chain's CDR3 is CAISTTSGGTAGANVLTF. The CDR3 DNA is TGTGCCATCAGTACCACCAGCGGGGGGACCGCGGGGGCCAACGTCCTGACTTTC. The rearrangement uses TRBV10-3 and TRBJ2-6, with 9 bases that match TRBD2. The V segment lost 5 bases and the J segment 4 bases; nucleotides outside the gene matches: 12. The CDR3 is made up of 18 amino acids. Germline CDR1 reads ENHRY; CDR2 reads SYGVKD.

The rearrangement uses TRBV5-1 and TRBJ2-3; 12 nucleotides agree with TRBD1. The V and J ends lost 4 bases and 5 bases, in that order; junction bases with no gene match: 8. Germline V gene data show CDR1 as SGHRS and CDR2 as YFSETQ. This CDR3 comprises 16 residues. The CDR3 bases are TGCGCCAGCAGCGCAGGGACAGGGGGCGTGGGAGATACGCAGTATTTT. It codes for CASSAGTGGVGDTQYF.

The chain carries TRBV6-6 and TRBJ1-2, with a weak D call TRBD1 (5 bases). Trimming shortened V by 0 bases and J by 8 bases, and 10 bases separated the two germline ends. Per the germline V gene, CDR1 is MNHNY and CDR2 is SVGAGI (reference sequence). The CDR3 runs 13 residues. This CDR3 reads CASSYSTDSGYTF. CDR3 DNA: TGTGCCAGCAGTTACTCGACTGACAGCGGCTACACCTTC.

The genes are TRBV7-9 and TRBJ2-2; possibly TRBD2 for D (5 bases). V gave up 6 bases and J gave up 4 bases, with 15 bases separating them. The germline V gene encodes CDR1 SEHNR and CDR2 FQNEAQ (reference sequence). The CDR3 spans 15 residues. The CDR3: CASRPAGSSTGELFF. The CDR3 nucleotides read TGTGCCAGCAGACCGGCGGGCTCGAGCACCGGGGAGCTGTTTTTT.

This rearrangement joins TRBV6-6 to TRBJ1-2, with TRBD1 matching over 8 bases. The V gene's germline CDR1 is MNHNY and CDR2 SVGAGI (reference sequence). This CDR3 spans 16 amino acids. J lost 9 bases, V lost 4 bases, and 16 bases had no gene match. The CDR3 bases are TGTGCCAGCAGTTCGACCGGGACAGGAAATGCTTGGAGCTACACCTTC. Its translation is CASSSTGTGNAWSYTF.

In this sample, this clone turned up once. The rearrangement uses TRBV7-9 and TRBJ2-2; weak D call: TRBD1 (5 bases). Germline V CDR1 and CDR2: SEHNR, FQNEAQ (reference sequence). V was cut by 10 bases and J by 2 bases, with 17 bases left in between. CDR3 length: 15 residues. The CDR3 region is CATTGRRTNTGELFF. CDR3 sequence (DNA): TGTGCCACCACAGGTCGGCGGACAAACACCGGGGAGCTGTTTTTT. Filled out from reference TRBV7-9 and TRBJ2-2, the complete variable domain reads DTGVSQNPRHKITKRGQNVTFRCDPISEHNRLYWYRQTLGQGPEFLTYFQNEAQLEKSRLLSDRFSAERPKGSFSTLEIQRTEQGDSAMYLCATTGRRTNTGELFFGEGSRLTVL.

A few counts support this clone. The J gene is TRBJ1-2, the V gene TRBV7-9; 7 bases map to TRBD1. With 4 bases clipped from V and 6 bases from J, the junction kept 5 bases outside the gene matches. Germline CDR1 is SEHNR and CDR2 is FQNEAQ (reference sequence). The CDR3 sequence is 13 residues long. CDR3 nucleotide sequence: TGTGCCAGCAGCTGGATGACAGGGAATGGCTACACCTTC. Its translation: CASSWMTGNGYTF.